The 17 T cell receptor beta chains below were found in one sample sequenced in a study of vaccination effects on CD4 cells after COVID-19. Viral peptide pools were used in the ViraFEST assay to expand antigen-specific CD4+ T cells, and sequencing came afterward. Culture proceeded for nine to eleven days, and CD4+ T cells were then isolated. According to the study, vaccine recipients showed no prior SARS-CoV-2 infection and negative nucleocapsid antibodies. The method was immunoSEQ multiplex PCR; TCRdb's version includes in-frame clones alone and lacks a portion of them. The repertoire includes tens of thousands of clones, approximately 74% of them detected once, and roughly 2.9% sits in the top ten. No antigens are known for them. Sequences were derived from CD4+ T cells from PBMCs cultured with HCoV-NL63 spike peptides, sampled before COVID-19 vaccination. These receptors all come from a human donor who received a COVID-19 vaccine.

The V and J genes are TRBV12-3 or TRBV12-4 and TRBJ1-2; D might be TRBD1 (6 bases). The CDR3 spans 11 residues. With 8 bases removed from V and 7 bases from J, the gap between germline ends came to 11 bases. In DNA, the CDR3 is TGTGCCAGCTACTACAGGGCTGGCTACACCTTC. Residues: CASYYRAGYTF.

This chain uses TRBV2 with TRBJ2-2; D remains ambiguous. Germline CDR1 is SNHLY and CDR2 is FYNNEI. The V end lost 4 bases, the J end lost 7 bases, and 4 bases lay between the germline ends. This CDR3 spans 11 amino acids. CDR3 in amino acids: CASSVRGELFF. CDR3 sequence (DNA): TGTGCCAGCAGTGTACGCGGGGAGCTGTTTTTT.

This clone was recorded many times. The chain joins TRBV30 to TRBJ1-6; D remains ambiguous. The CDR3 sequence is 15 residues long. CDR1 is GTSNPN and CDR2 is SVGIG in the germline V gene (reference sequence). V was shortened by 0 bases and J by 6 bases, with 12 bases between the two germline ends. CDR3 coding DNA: TGTGCCTGGAGTGTACACCCTACTTCTAATTCACCCCTCCACTTT. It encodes CAWSVHPTSNSPLHF.

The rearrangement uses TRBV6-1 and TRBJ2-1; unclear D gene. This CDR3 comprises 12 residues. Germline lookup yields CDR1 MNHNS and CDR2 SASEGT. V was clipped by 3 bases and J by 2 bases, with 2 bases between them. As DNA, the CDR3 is TGTGCCAGCAGTGACACCTACAATGAGCAGTTCTTC. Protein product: CASSDTYNEQFF.

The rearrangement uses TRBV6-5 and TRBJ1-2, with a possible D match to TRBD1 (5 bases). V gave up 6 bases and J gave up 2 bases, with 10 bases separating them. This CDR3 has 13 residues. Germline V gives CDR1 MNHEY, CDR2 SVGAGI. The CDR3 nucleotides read TGTGCCAGCAGCCCCAGACAGAACTATGGCTACACCTTC. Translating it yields CASSPRQNYGYTF.

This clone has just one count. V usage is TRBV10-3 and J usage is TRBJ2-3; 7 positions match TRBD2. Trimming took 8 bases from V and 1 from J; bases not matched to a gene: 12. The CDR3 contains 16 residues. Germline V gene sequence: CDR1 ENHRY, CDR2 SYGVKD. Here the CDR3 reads CAIQGRAGRGTDTQYF. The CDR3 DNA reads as TGTGCCATCCAAGGGAGGGCAGGGAGGGGCACAGATACGCAGTATTTT.

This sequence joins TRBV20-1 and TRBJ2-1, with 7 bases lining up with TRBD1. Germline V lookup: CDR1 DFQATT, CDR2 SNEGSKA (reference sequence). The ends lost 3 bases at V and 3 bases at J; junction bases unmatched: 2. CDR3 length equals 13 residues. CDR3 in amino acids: CSASRDSYNEQFF. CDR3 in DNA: TGCAGTGCTAGTCGGGACAGCTACAATGAGCAGTTCTTC.

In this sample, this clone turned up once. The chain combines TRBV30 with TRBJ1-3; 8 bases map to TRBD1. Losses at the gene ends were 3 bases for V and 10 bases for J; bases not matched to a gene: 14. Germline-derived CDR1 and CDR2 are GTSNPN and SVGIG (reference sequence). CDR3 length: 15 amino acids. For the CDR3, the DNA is TGTGCCTGGAGGCCATCAGGGGGCCTCTTAAGAACCATATATTTT. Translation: CAWRPSGGLLRTIYF.

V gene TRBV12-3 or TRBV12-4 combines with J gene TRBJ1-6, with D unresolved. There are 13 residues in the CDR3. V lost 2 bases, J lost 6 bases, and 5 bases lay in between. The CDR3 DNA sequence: TGTGCCAGCAGTTTAATCAGTAATTCACCCCTCCACTTT. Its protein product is CASSLISNSPLHF.

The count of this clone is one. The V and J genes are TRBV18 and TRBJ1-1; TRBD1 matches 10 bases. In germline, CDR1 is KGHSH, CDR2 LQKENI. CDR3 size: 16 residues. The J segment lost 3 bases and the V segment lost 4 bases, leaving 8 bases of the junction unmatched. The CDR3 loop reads CASSRYRDRGDTEAFF. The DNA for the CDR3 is TGTGCCAGCTCACGATATCGGGACAGGGGAGACACTGAAGCTTTCTTT.

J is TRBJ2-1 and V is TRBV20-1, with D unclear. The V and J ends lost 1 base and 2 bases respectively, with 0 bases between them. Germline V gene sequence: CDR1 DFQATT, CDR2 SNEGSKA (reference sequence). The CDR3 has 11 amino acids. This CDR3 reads CSARAYNEQFF. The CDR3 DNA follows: TGCAGTGCTAGAGCCTACAATGAGCAGTTCTTC.

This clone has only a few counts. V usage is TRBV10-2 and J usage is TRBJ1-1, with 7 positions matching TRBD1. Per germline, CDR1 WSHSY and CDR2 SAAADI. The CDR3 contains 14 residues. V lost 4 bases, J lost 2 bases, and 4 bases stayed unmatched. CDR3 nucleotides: TGCGCCAGCAGTGGGCAGGGGGACAACACTGAAGCTTTCTTT. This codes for CASSGQGDNTEAFF.

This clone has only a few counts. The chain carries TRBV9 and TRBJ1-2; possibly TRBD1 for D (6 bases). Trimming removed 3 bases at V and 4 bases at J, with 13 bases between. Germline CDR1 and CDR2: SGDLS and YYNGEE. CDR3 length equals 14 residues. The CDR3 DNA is TGTGCCAGCAGCGGGGATGACAGGCTCTATGGCTACACCTTC. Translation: CASSGDDRLYGYTF.

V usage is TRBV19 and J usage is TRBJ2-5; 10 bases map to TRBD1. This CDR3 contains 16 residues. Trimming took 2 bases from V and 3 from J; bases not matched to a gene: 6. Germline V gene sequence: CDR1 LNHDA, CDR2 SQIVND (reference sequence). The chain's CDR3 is CASSIRRTGGKETQYF. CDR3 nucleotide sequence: TGTGCCAGTAGTATACGTCGGACAGGGGGTAAAGAGACCCAGTACTTC.

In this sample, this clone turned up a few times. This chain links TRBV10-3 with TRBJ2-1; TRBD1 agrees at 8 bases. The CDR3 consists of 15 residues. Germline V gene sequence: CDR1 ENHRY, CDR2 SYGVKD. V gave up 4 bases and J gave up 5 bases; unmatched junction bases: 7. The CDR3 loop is CAISGLGQVDNEQFF. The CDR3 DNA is TGTGCCATCAGTGGGTTGGGACAGGTCGACAATGAGCAGTTCTTC.

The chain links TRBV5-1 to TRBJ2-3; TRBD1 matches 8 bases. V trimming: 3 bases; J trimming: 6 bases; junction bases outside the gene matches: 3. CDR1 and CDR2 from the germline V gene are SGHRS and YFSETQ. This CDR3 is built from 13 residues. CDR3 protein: CASSSGQGDTQYF. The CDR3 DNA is TGCGCCAGCAGCTCCGGACAGGGTGATACGCAGTATTTT.

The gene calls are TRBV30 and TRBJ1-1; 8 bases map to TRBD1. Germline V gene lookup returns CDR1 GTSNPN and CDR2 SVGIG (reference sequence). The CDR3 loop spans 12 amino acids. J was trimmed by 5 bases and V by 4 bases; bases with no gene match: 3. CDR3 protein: CAWTGGYTEAFF. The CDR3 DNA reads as TGTGCCTGGACAGGGGGCTATACTGAAGCTTTCTTT.